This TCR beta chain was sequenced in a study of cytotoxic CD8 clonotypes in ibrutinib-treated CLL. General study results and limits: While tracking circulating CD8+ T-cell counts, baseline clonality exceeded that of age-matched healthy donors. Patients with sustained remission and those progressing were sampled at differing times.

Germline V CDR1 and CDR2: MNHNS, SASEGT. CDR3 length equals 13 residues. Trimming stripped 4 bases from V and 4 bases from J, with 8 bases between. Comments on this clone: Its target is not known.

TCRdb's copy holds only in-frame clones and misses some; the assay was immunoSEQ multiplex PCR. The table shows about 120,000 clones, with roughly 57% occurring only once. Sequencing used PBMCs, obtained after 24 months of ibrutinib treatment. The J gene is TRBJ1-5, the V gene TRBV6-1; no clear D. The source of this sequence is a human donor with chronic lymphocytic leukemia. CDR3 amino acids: CASSVAGNQPQHF. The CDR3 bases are TGTGCCAGCAGTGTCGCCGGGAATCAGCCCCAGCATTTT.